This T cell receptor (beta chain) was found in a study of CD8+ T cells in alopecia areata. Study as a whole: Severity in treated patients was scored by percentage of scalp area affected. Study-wide findings and caveats: Numerous clones, expanded in lesions, remained in scalp and blood during tofacitinib. Uncertain still, given a single nonresponder, is whether baseline CD8+ expansion links to response.

RNA was extracted and reverse transcribed into cDNA as the sequencing template. Some clones are missing from TCRdb's copy, which holds only in-frame ones; the method was immunoSEQ multiplex PCR. The sample consists of roughly 4,000 clones, over 65% of them appearing once. About this clone: Antigen unknown.

The CDR3 sequence is 13 residues long. Treatment indicated: oral pan-JAK inhibitor, 5-10 mg twice daily. Individuals with alopecia areata gave both lesional scalp punch biopsies and peripheral blood for collection. The sequencing used skin, collected at week 24, from a patient treated with tofacitinib. This receptor was identified in a human donor with alopecia areata. This sequence joins TRBV21-1 and TRBJ1-1; TRBD1 was called by the table and not checked on the DNA. TRBV21-1 is designated a pseudogene. The CDR3 spells CASMGAPGQEVFF. The CDR3 bases are TGTGCCAGCATGGGGGCCCCCGGGCAAGAAGTTTTCTTT.